The clone carrying this TCR beta chain was observed a handful of times. One entry per CDR3 protein results from TCRdb running MiXCR on the 5' RACE reads. The sample carries hundreds of thousands of distinct CDR3 sequences, approximately 15% recorded once. These data belong to a study of T-cell memory formation after mild COVID-19. The V gene lost 0 bases and the J gene lost 5 bases, with 16 bases spanning the gap. The germline gives CDR1 DFQATT, CDR2 SNEGSKA (reference sequence). The CDR3 covers 15 residues. The source is an adult woman who had mild COVID-19 (a few samples of this study predate the infection). Cell type and time point are not known. This sequence joins TRBV20-1 and TRBJ1-2, with D tentatively TRBD1 (6 bases). The sample consisted of PBMCs or a T cell subset sorted from them (not recorded which). The CDR3 here is CSARDPQGLRYGYTF. DNA for the CDR3: TGCAGTGCTAGAGACCCCCAGGGGCTCCGGTATGGCTACACCTTC.